This TCR beta chain was documented in a study of beta chain features in type 1 diabetes. In regard to this clone: The same CDR3 is also encoded by other DNA sequences in this sample.

Expressed TCRB transcripts were sequenced after all isolated RNA was converted to cDNA. This table comes from immunoSEQ multiplex PCR, and its TCRdb copy is limited to in-frame clones, with some not included. Among around 500,000 clones listed, 10% to 12% were seen once. The V gene end was trimmed by 8 bases and the J gene end by 2 bases; junction bases not matched to a gene: 4. This CDR3 contains 13 residues. Germline loops: CDR1 LNHDA, CDR2 SQIVND (reference sequence). The sequenced sample consisted of naive CD4+ T cells from blood. The TCR comes from a woman between 18 and 29 years old in good health. The V call is TRBV19, the J call TRBJ2-5; 8 bases map to TRBD2. The CDR3 DNA reads as TGTGCCAGTTCGCGGGGGGTACAAGAGACCCAGTACTTC. It yields the protein CASSRGVQETQYF.